The 14 T cell receptor beta chains given below trace back to one sample, sequenced in a study of T cell responses to AZD1222 COVID-19 vaccine. Produced via immunoSEQ multiplex PCR; TCRdb's table is partial and in-frame only. The sample contains over 100,000 clones, approximately 90% of which appear only once. Source: peripheral blood, taken on day 0 of AZD1222 vaccination. These receptor sequences come from an adult in good health.

The chain carries TRBV5-1 and TRBJ2-3; weak D call: TRBD1 (6 bases). V shed 4 bases and J shed 9 bases, with 15 bases lying between them. Germline CDR1 is SGHRS and CDR2 is YFSETQ. CDR3 length: 13 amino acids. CDR3 protein: CASSSDPGQTQYF. The CDR3 DNA is TGCGCCAGCAGCAGCGATCCGGGACAAACGCAGTATTTT.

The chain joins TRBV4-2 to TRBJ1-1; D is uncertain. The CDR3 consists of 15 residues. Germline CDR1 and CDR2: LGHNA and YNFKEQ. The germline V and J ends were trimmed by 0 bases and 6 bases, with 14 bases remaining between them. The CDR3: CASSQDPHGGAEAFF. Here the CDR3 DNA reads TGTGCCAGCAGCCAAGATCCGCACGGTGGGGCTGAAGCTTTCTTT.

The genes are TRBV28 and TRBJ1-2; 7 positions agree with TRBD1. The CDR3 contains 15 residues. Germline assignment: CDR1 MDHEN and CDR2 SYDVKM. The ends lost 6 bases at V and 1 base at J; junction bases unmatched: 8. The CDR3 sequence is CASRYPGGLNYGYTF. The CDR3 nucleotides read TGTGCCAGCAGGTACCCAGGGGGGCTTAACTATGGCTACACCTTC.

This rearrangement joins TRBV12-3 or TRBV12-4 to TRBJ1-1; 8 nucleotides align to TRBD1. The CDR3 spans 13 residues. Unmatched junction bases numbered 7, after V lost 5 bases and J lost 8 bases. CDR3 DNA: TGTGCCAGCAGTCCTCAGGGGGCAGGGGAAGCTTTCTTT. This codes for CASSPQGAGEAFF.

This rearrangement joins TRBV29-1 to TRBJ1-3; no firm D call. Trimming pared 3 bases from V and 0 bases from J, leaving 18 bases between. This CDR3 is built from 17 residues. In germline, CDR1 is SQVTM, CDR2 ANQGSEA. The CDR3 nucleotides read TGCAGCGTTGATCGTGGGCTTGGTGGCCCCTCTGGAAACACCATATATTTT. Its protein is CSVDRGLGGPSGNTIYF.

The genes are TRBV29-1 and TRBJ2-3; D gene unclear. V lost 4 bases, J lost 2 bases, and 10 bases lay in between. The length of the CDR3 is 13 residues. Germline lookup yields CDR1 SQVTM and CDR2 ANQGSEA. The CDR3 DNA is TGCAGCGTTGGTCACAAAGTCACAGATACGCAGTATTTT. This translates into CSVGHKVTDTQYF.

V and J are TRBV18 and TRBJ2-7; 9 nucleotides agree with TRBD1. The CDR3 sequence is 14 residues long. Germline trimming cut 1 base from V and 5 bases from J; bases unmatched to any gene: 3. CDR1 is KGHSH and CDR2 is LQKENI in the germline V gene. The CDR3 bases are TGTGCCAGCTCACCACGGGGACAGGGTAACGAGCAGTACTTC. It translates to CASSPRGQGNEQYF.

V is TRBV5-1 and J is TRBJ1-4; 8 bases map to TRBD1. The J segment lost 5 bases and the V segment lost 0 bases, leaving 0 bases of the junction unmatched. The CDR3 length is 14 residues. CDR1 is SGHRS, CDR2 YFSETQ, per germline. The DNA of the CDR3 is TGCGCCAGCAGCTTGGGGACAGGGAATGAAAAACTGTTTTTT. Its protein product is CASSLGTGNEKLFF.

This sequence joins TRBV12-5 and TRBJ1-2; D remains unclear. V lost 3 bases to trimming and J lost 5 bases, with 16 bases between them. The CDR3 runs to 15 residues. The germline gives CDR1 LGHNT, CDR2 FRNRAP. Here the CDR3 reads CASGFLEEQRYGYTF. CDR3 nucleotides: TGTGCTAGTGGTTTTCTGGAAGAACAGAGATATGGCTACACCTTC. The entire variable domain, with the rest obtained from reference TRBV12-5 and TRBJ1-2, is as follows: DARVTQTPRHKVTEMGQEVTMRCQPILGHNTVFWYRQTMMQGLELLAYFRNRAPLDDSGMPKDRFSAEMPDATLATLKIQPSEPRDSAVYFCASGFLEEQRYGYTFGSGTRLTVV.

The chain couples TRBV28 to TRBJ1-3; D call uncertain. Germline V gives CDR1 MDHEN, CDR2 SYDVKM. The CDR3 length is 14 residues. Trimming took 4 bases from V and 4 from J, leaving 11 bases between them. CDR3 region: CASSSSGLGNTIYF. The CDR3 nucleotides are TGTGCCAGCAGTTCGAGCGGCCTGGGAAACACCATATATTTT. Using reference TRBV28 and TRBJ1-3 for the parts outside the CDR3, the full variable domain is DVKVTQSSRYLVKRTGEKVFLECVQDMDHENMFWYRQDPGLGLRLIYFSYDVKMKEKGDIPEGYSVSREKKERFSLILESASTNQTSMYLCASSSSGLGNTIYFGEGSWLTVV.

This chain joins TRBV28 and TRBJ1-2; no reliable D call. Germline values: CDR1 MDHEN, CDR2 SYDVKM. The CDR3 covers 14 residues. V dropped 5 bases and J dropped 2 bases, with 12 bases sitting between them. For the CDR3, the DNA is TGTGCCAGCAGTCTCCAGGTATACAACTATGGCTACACCTTC. Encoded protein: CASSLQVYNYGYTF.

This rearrangement joins TRBV29-1 to TRBJ2-5, with D perhaps being TRBD1 or TRBD2 (5 bases each). Deletions cut 6 bases from V and 2 bases from J, with 13 bases between. CDR1 and CDR2 (germline): SQVTM, ANQGSEA. The CDR3 covers 13 residues. The CDR3, as DNA: TGCAGCGTCCTTCGGGACCTGCAAGAGACCCAGTACTTC. Protein: CSVLRDLQETQYF.

The chain employs TRBV3-1 (or the pseudogene TRBV3-2) and TRBJ1-2, with D tentatively TRBD1 (5 bases). Germline CDR1 is LGHDT and CDR2 is YNNKEL (reference sequence). V lost 0 bases, J lost 0 bases, and 8 bases lay in between. This CDR3 is built from 15 residues. The CDR3 sequence: CASSQDWGTNYGYTF. The CDR3 DNA follows: TGTGCCAGCAGCCAAGATTGGGGGACTAACTATGGCTACACCTTC.

The rearrangement joins TRBV20-1 to TRBJ2-3; TRBD2 matches at 8 bases. Trimming at V came to 3 bases and at J to 2 bases, leaving 4 bases not matched to a gene. This CDR3 comprises 14 residues. The germline CDR1 and CDR2 sequences are DFQATT and SNEGSKA (reference sequence). CDR3 bases: TGCAGTGCTAGTACTAGCGGAGACACAGATACGCAGTATTTT. It translates to CSASTSGDTDTQYF.